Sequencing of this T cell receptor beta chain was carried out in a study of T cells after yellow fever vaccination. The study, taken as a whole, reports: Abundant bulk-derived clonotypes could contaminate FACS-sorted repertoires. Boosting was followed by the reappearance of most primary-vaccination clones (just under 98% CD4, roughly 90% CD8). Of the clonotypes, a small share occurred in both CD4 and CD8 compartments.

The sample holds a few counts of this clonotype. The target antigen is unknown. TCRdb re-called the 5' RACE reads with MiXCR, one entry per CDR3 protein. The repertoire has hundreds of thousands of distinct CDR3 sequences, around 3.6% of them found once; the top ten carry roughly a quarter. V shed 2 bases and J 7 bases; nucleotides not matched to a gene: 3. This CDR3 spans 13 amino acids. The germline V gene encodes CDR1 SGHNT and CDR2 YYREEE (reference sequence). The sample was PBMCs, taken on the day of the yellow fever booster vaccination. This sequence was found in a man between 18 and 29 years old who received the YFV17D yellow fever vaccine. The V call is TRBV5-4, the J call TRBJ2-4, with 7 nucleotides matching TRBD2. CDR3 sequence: CASSFFGGNIQYF. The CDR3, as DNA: TGTGCCAGCAGCTTTTTCGGGGGGAACATTCAGTACTTC.